The present T cell receptor (beta chain) was sequenced within a study of shared clonotypes between healthy human individuals (dated by TCRdb to the early 2020s). Looking at the study overall: Two women and three men aged 18 to 49 years were included in the cohort. For each donor, CD4 naive and CD4 memory were each run on three plates, CD8 naive on two plates, and CD8 memory on one plate. To estimate repertoire size and how much clonotype sharing occurs between individuals, the study deeply sequenced the blood TCR repertoires of about five healthy adults. To increase sequencing depth and limit assay-specific biases, different laboratories used diverse techniques to prepare libraries and sequence TCR repertoires. Each donor's leukapheresis produced roughly between about 0.8 and 8.9 billion PBMCs.

The donors were healthy, HIV-negative adults who had no recently reported acute infections or vaccinations. Only Caucasian adults living in Nashville, Tennessee, USA were represented among the donors. CD4+ T cells were enriched by magnetic negative selection; naive cells were then positively selected on CD45RA, and the negative fraction formed the memory subset. Blood was obtained by leukapheresis, after which PBMCs were separated by Ficoll-Histopaque density gradient centrifugation and cryopreserved in liquid nitrogen vapor phase. Analytical flow cytometry was used to check the purity and quantity of each magnetically sorted T cell population. Each sorted fraction had its genomic DNA isolated and then quantified by UV absorbance on a Nanodrop 2000c. Beyond this particular receptor, the publication reports: When a handful of donors were compared, the shared fraction of clonotypes was about 5.5% for naive CD4, about 4% for naive CD8, 2% to 2.5% for memory CD4, and 0.4% for memory CD8. Larger estimated clonotype richness was generally found for naive subsets than for memory subsets. Even with the large sequencing depth, rarefaction of the sorted-subset datasets indicated that sequencing was incomplete. Sampling was restricted to blood, and TCR repertoires in tissue are likely to differ from TCR repertoires in blood. Pairwise subsampling indicated that sequencing depth was expected to affect the degree of clonotype sharing among donors. Compared with non-shared clonotypes, clonotypes shared by all four sorted-subset donors had higher generation probabilities. Because the study included only a small number of donors, the genetic and exposure-history diversity represented was limited.

Worth noting for this clone: Its binding antigen is unknown. Per-base qualities were not stored, and no clone one base away is much larger.

According to the germline V gene (reference sequence), CDR1 reads SGHKS and CDR2 reads YYEKEE. Including the terminal cysteine and phenylalanine, the CDR3 comprises 15 residues. The DNA shown is the 45-base CDR3, in frame from base 1. Germline trimming amounts to 1 base on V and 5 bases on J, with 9 as the count of junction bases outside the gene matches. Using the deep immunoSEQ assay, multiplex PCR amplified TCR CDR3 regions from genomic DNA. Extracted genomic DNA from each cell subset was spread evenly across all wells of several immunoSEQ 96-well plates, with each plate serving as a replicate. For sorted subsets, each replicate PCR was loaded with 200 ng genomic DNA, equivalent to 32,000 or so T cell genomes. Purified libraries were quantified with a Qubit 3.0 fluorometer, sized on a Bioanalyzer 2100, and re-quantified with the KAPA Library Quantification kit. Each immunoSEQ 96-well plate was sequenced on its own single-read 150-cycle Illumina NextSeq 550 flow cell. Per the source publication's procedure: The immunoSEQ output contained only junctional sequences without quality scores, so filtering could not match that applied to full-length reads. Sequences were annotated with PyIR, a Python wrapper for IgBLAST v1.9, using IMGT germline references to assign V/J genes and CDR3. Reads were filtered out if the reads had weak V/J assignments (E-value above 1e-6), no CDR3, stop codons, out-of-frame junctions, or ambiguous translated residues. V3J clonotypes were defined as sequences sharing an identical inferred V gene, J gene, and CDR3 amino acid sequence. The percentage overlap between two repertoires was calculated by dividing the number of shared unique clonotypes by the size of the smaller repertoire. Three approaches were used to assess repertoire richness: RTK rarefaction, the Chao1 estimator, and Recon v2.1 estimates of unobserved clonotypes. Generation probabilities for all TCRbeta clonotypes obtained by the gDNA method from a handful of donors were computed using OLGA. Here the immuneACCESS table is served through TCRdb, limited to in-frame sequences with V and J called. Missing clones are a known gap in these copies; in checked studies unresolved V genes cover under half, and the rest lacks a known reason. The DNA gave D and trimming, while V, J and clone size come from that table. The sample table holds around 2.1 million clones, of which about 94% were seen once. In total, the top ten clones hold roughly 0.13% of the sample.

The chain couples TRBV5-5 to TRBJ2-7; 7 nucleotides in the junction match TRBD1. The specimen was naive CD4+ T cells sorted from blood. Per the publication, the cell subset or site label means: CD45RA+ positively selected. This TCR derives from a man aged 18 to 29 in good health. The CDR3 corresponds to CASSLSKTGNDEQYF. The DNA sequence is TGTGCCAGCAGCTTGTCAAAGACAGGGAACGACGAGCAGTACTTC.